This T cell receptor beta chain was sequenced for a study of T cells in Graves' hyperthyroidism and ophthalmopathy. Amplification of TCR beta CDR3 regions was performed using RNA transcripts as template. Initially, a first-round RT-PCR of the TCR CDR3 employed the HTBI primer set. TCRdb re-called the multiplex PCR reads with MiXCR, one entry per CDR3 protein. The sample contains a few hundred thousand distinct CDR3 sequences, around 15% of which appear only once. Participants, patients aged 18 to 65, had newly diagnosed hyperthyroidism with a duration under 2 months. The V gene's germline CDR1 is SNHLY and CDR2 FYNNEI. The V gene lost 3 bases and the J gene lost 4 bases, with 12 bases spanning the gap. This CDR3 is built from 15 residues. This clonotype has just a few counts.

The sequencing sample was made of blood. The sequence came from a middle-aged woman with Graves' hyperthyroidism. The chain combines TRBV2 with TRBJ2-2, with D perhaps matching TRBD2 (7 bases). The CDR3 loop reads CASSDRGASTGELFF. CDR3 nucleotides: TGTGCCAGCAGTGATCGGGGGGCGAGCACCGGGGAGCTGTTTTTT.